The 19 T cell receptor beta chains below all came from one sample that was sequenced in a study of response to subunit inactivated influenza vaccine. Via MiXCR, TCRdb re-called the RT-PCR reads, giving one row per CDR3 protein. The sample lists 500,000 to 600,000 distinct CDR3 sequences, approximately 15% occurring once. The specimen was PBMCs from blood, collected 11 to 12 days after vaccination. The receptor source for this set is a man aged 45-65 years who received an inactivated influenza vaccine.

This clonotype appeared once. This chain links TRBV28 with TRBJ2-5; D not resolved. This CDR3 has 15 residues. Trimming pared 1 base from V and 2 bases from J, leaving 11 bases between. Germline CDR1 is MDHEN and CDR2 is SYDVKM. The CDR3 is CASSLSPGLQETQYF. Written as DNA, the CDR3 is TGTGCCAGCAGTTTATCCCCAGGCCTTCAAGAGACCCAGTACTTC.

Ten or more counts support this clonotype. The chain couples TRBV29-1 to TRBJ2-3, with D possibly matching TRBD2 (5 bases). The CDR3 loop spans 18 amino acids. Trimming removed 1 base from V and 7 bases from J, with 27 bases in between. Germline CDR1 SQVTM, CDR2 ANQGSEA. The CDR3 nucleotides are TGCAGCGTTGAAGGGGAGAACTTCTTAGCGCCCCGAGGGCATACGCAGTATTTT. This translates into CSVEGENFLAPRGHTQYF.

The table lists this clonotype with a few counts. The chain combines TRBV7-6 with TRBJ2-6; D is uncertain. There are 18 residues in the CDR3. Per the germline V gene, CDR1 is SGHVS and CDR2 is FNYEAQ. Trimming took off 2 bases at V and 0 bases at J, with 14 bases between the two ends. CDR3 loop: CASSLTATGDSGANVLTF. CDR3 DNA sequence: TGTGCCAGCAGCTTAACTGCGACTGGGGACTCTGGGGCCAACGTCCTGACTTTC.

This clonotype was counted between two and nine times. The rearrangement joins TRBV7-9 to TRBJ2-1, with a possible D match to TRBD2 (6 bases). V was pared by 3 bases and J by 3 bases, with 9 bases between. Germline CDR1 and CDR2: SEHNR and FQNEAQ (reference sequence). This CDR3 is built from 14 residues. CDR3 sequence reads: CASSFGRGYNEQFF. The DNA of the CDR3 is TGTGCCAGCAGCTTTGGGCGGGGCTACAATGAGCAGTTCTTC.

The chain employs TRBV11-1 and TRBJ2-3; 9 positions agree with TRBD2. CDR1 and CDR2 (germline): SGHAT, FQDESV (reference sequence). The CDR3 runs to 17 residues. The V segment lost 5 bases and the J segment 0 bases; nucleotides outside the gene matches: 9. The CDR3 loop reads CASSQSSGDSSTDTQYF. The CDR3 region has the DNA TGTGCCAGCAGCCAGTCTAGCGGGGACTCTAGCACAGATACGCAGTATTTT.

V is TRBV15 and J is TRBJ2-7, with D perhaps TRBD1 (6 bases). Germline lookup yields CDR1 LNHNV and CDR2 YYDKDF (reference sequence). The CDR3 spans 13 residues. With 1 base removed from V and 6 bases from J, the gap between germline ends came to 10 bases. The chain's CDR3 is CATSRVQGSEQYF. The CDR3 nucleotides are TGTGCCACCAGCAGAGTGCAGGGGTCCGAGCAGTACTTC.

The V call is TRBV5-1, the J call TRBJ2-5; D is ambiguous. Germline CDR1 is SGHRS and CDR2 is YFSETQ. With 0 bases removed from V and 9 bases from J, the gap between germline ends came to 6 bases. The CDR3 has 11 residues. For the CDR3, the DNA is TGCGCCAGCAGCTTGGAGGTGGCCCAGTACTTC. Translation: CASSLEVAQYF.

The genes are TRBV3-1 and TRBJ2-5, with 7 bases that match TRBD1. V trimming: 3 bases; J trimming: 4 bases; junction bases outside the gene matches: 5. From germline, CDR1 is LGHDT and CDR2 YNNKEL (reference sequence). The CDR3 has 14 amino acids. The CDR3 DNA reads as TGTGCCAGCAGCCAGTTACAGGGGATAGAGACCCAGTACTTC. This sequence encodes CASSQLQGIETQYF.

CDR3 sequence: CASRRAPGLSGELFF. CDR3 bases: TGTGCCAGCAGACGGGCCCCCGGGTTATCCGGGGAGCTGTTTTTT. The chain couples TRBV6-1 to TRBJ2-2; D unresolved. Trimming took 6 bases from V and 6 from J, leaving 17 bases between them. In germline, CDR1 is MNHNS, CDR2 SASEGT. This CDR3 is built from 15 residues.

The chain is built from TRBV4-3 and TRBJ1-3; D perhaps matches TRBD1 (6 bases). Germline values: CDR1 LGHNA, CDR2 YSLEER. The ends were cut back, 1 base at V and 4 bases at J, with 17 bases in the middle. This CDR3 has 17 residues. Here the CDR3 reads CASSQGPTGTQGNTIYF. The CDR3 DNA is TGCGCCAGCAGCCAAGGCCCCACAGGGACGCAGGGAAACACCATATATTTT.

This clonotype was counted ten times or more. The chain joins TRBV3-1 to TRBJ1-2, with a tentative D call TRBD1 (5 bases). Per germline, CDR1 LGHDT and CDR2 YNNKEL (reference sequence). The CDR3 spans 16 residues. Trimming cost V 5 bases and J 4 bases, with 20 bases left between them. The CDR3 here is CASSKIRGLVSYGYTF. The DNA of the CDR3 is TGTGCCAGCAGCAAGATCCGGGGGTTGGTATCCTATGGCTACACCTTC.

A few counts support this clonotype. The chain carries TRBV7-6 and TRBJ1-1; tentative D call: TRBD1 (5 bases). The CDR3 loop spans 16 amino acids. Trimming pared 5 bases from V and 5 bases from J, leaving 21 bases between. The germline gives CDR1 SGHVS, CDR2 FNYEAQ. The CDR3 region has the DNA TGTGCCAGCAGCCCCAAGGCGGCGTCCTGGGGGACTGAAGCTTTCTTT. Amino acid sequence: CASSPKAASWGTEAFF.

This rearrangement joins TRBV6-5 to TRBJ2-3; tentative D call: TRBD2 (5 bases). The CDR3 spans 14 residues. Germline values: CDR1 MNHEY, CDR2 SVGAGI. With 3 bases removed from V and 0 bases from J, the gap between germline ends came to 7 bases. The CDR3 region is CASSYRTSTDTQYF. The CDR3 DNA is TGTGCCAGCAGTTATCGGACTAGCACAGATACGCAGTATTTT.

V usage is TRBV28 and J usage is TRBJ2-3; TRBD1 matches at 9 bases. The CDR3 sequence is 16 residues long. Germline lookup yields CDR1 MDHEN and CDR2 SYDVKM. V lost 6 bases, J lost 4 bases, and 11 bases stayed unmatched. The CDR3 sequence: CASSPRRGQGPDTQYF. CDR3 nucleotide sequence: TGTGCCAGCAGCCCCCGACGGGGACAGGGACCAGATACGCAGTATTTT.

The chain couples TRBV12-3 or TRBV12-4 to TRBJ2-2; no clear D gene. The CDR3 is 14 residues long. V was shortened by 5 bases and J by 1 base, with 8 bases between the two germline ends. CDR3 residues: CASSHYLNTGELFF. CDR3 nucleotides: TGTGCCAGCAGTCACTACTTGAACACCGGGGAGCTGTTTTTT.

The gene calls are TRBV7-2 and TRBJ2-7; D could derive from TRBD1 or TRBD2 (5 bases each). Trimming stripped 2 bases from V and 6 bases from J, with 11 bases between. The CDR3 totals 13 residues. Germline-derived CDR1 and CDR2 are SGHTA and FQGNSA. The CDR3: CASSLQGDGEQYF. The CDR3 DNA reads TGTGCCAGCAGCTTACAAGGGGACGGCGAGCAGTACTTC.

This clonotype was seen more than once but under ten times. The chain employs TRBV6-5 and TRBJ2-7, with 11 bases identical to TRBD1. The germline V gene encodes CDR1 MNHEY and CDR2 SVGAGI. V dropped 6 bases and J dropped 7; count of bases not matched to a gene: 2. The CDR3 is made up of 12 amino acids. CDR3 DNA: TGTGCCAGCAGCCGGGACAGGGGGGAGCAGTACTTC. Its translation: CASSRDRGEQYF.

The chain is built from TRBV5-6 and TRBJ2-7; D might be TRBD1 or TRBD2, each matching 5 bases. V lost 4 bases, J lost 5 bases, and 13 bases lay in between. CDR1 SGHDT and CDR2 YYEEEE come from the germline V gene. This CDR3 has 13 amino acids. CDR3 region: CASSVGTADEQYF. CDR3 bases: TGTGCCAGCAGCGTCGGGACGGCTGACGAGCAGTACTTC.

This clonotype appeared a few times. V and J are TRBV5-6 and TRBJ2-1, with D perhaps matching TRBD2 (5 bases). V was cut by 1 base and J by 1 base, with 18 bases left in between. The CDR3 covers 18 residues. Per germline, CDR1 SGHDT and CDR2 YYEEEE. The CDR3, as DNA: TGTGCCAGCAGCTTGAATCGGGGTGGGGTATCGTCCTACAATGAGCAGTTCTTC. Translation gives CASSLNRGGVSSYNEQFF.